These 9 T cell receptor beta chains were sequenced from one sample in a study of control samples from healthy donors and cancer patients. TCRdb's copy holds only in-frame clones and misses some; the assay was immunoSEQ multiplex PCR. Seen here are roughly 83,000 clones, about four fifths observed once, and the top ten hold roughly 9.8%. Sequenced input: blood. All receptors come from a woman in her sixties or seventies in good health.

The V call is TRBV5-1, the J call TRBJ1-2, with D perhaps matching TRBD1 (6 bases). Trimming removed 0 bases at V and 2 bases at J, with 8 bases between. The V gene's germline CDR1 is SGHRS and CDR2 YFSETQ. This CDR3 region has 14 residues. CDR3 loop: CASSLVGQNYGYTF. CDR3 nucleotides: TGCGCCAGCAGCTTGGTCGGACAGAACTATGGCTACACCTTC.

V is TRBV2 and J is TRBJ2-2; 7 nucleotides agree with TRBD1. The CDR3 extends over 14 amino acids. With 7 bases clipped from V and 4 bases from J, the junction kept 6 bases outside the gene matches. Per the germline V gene, CDR1 is SNHLY and CDR2 is FYNNEI. The CDR3 protein is CASKDRAPTGELFF. In nucleotides, the CDR3 is TGTGCCAGCAAAGACAGGGCTCCCACCGGGGAGCTGTTTTTT.

The sample holds one count of this clone. The chain couples TRBV10-2 to TRBJ2-2; TRBD2 agrees at 9 bases. The germline V gene has CDR1 WSHSY and CDR2 SAAADI. This CDR3 contains 15 residues. Trimming at V came to 4 bases and at J to 5 bases, leaving 5 bases not matched to a gene. For the CDR3, the DNA is TGCGCCAGCAGTGTTGCGGGAGGGCGGACCGGGGAGCTGTTTTTT. The encoded protein is CASSVAGGRTGELFF.

V and J are TRBV7-9 and TRBJ2-3; a weak D match, TRBD2 (5 bases). CDR1 is SEHNR and CDR2 is FQNEAQ in the germline V gene (reference sequence). Trimming stripped 5 bases from V and 2 bases from J, with 17 bases between. This CDR3 comprises 16 residues. The CDR3, as DNA: TGTGCCAGCAGCCCCACTAGGATTTTTGACACAGATACGCAGTATTTT. Protein: CASSPTRIFDTDTQYF.

This chain joins TRBV11-2 and TRBJ2-1; D is tentatively TRBD1 or TRBD2 (5 bases each). The CDR3 length is 15 residues. V was clipped by 5 bases and J by 7 bases, with 18 bases between them. From germline, CDR1 is SGHAT and CDR2 FQNNGV. The CDR3 DNA sequence: TGTGCCAGCAGCGTCCGGGACGACGTTTGGAATGAGCAGTTCTTC. This gives the protein CASSVRDDVWNEQFF.

This chain joins TRBV5-1 and TRBJ2-1; the D gene could be TRBD1 or TRBD2 (7 bases each). The CDR3 is 15 amino acids. Looked up from germline, CDR1 is SGHRS and CDR2 is YFSETQ. The V end was cut by 0 bases, the J end by 9 bases, with 16 bases between. The CDR3 is CASSLGDREGGEQFF. The DNA of the CDR3 is TGCGCCAGCAGCTTGGGTGACAGGGAGGGCGGTGAGCAGTTCTTC.

This chain uses TRBV28 with TRBJ1-2; 7 nucleotides line up with TRBD1. J lost 5 bases, V lost 8 bases, and 11 bases had no gene match. Germline V gene sequence: CDR1 MDHEN, CDR2 SYDVKM. The CDR3 has 14 residues. The CDR3 reads CASGLAGQRYGYTF. The CDR3, as DNA: TGTGCCAGCGGATTGGCGGGACAGAGGTATGGCTACACCTTC.

V gene TRBV10-3 combines with J gene TRBJ1-1; a possible D gene is TRBD1 (6 bases). The CDR3 is made up of 15 amino acids. Looked up from germline, CDR1 is ENHRY and CDR2 is SYGVKD. Trimming took off 0 bases at V and 0 bases at J, with 8 bases between the two ends. CDR3 bases: TGTGCCATCAGTGAGTCGGGACACATGAACACTGAAGCTTTCTTT. Translating gives CAISESGHMNTEAFF.

The genes are TRBV11-2 and TRBJ2-1; 8 bases match TRBD2. The CDR3 covers 16 residues. Trimming took 1 base from V and 4 from J; bases not matched to a gene: 6. The germline gives CDR1 SGHAT, CDR2 FQNNGV. The CDR3 here is CASSLGVLAEYNEQFF. CDR3 in DNA: TGTGCCAGCAGCTTAGGTGTACTAGCGGAGTACAATGAGCAGTTCTTC.